Sequencing of this T cell receptor beta chain was carried out in a study of blood T cell repertoires in COVID-19. Original processing methods: Reference gene primer amplification in the assay estimated nucleated cell counts. The data were produced by immunoSEQ multiplex PCR, yet TCRdb's version contains in-frame clones alone and is incomplete. V, J and clone size reflect that table, while D and trimming were determined from the DNA. The sample lists about 500,000 clones, roughly nine tenths occurring once. The CDR3 has 15 residues. V shed 7 bases and J shed 1 base, with 17 bases lying between them. Germline V gives CDR1 MNHEY, CDR2 SVGAGI.

The sequence derives from a man between 18 and 29 years old with COVID-19, enrolled during active disease. The V and J genes are TRBV6-5 and TRBJ2-7, with D possibly matching TRBD1 (6 bases). Sequenced input: peripheral blood. CDR3 region: CASTSRPGVSYEQYF. As DNA, the CDR3 is TGTGCCAGCACCTCGAGGCCAGGGGTGTCCTACGAGCAGTACTTC.